This entry describes one T cell receptor (beta chain). This record comes from a study of blood T cell repertoires in COVID-19. Some clones are missing from TCRdb's copy, which holds only in-frame ones; the method was immunoSEQ multiplex PCR. This sample yields 270,000 or so clones, of which over 75% are seen a single time; about 14% belongs to the top ten. The CDR3 sequence is 17 residues long. CDR1 is SGHTA, CDR2 FQGTGA, per germline. Trimming took 5 bases from V and 1 from J, leaving 18 bases between them. The source of this sequence is a human donor in a cohort sampled during active COVID-19. Sequenced material: peripheral blood. The chain has TRBV7-3 and TRBJ1-5, with D unclear. The CDR3 DNA is TGTGCCAGCAGCGATCCTTTCCGGGAAAAAAGCAATCAGCCCCAGCATTTT. Translating it yields CASSDPFREKSNQPQHF.